Listed below are T cell receptor beta chains from one sample, sequenced in a study of regulatory T cells in long-lasting Graves disease. Using its own MiXCR run on the multiplex PCR reads, TCRdb lists one record per CDR3 protein. The sample carries over 500,000 distinct CDR3 sequences, 16% recorded once. These same data were also listed under a study on T cells in Graves' hyperthyroidism and ophthalmopathy.

The input for sequencing was peripheral blood mononuclear cells (PBMCs), taken at new diagnosis, from a patient treated with antithyroid drugs. These receptor sequences come from a woman in her thirties with Graves disease. CDR3s include the opening cysteine and the closing phenylalanine or tryptophan. Each record gives: D gene, CDR3 length, J gene, clone size, V gene, CDR3 DNA, CDR3 protein. D genes are given only for firm matches. Clone sizes are given selectively: once, few, many, or a class where the clone is expanded.

d_call: TRBD2; cdr3_length: 12; j_call: TRBJ2-5; clone_size: many; v_call: TRBV6-1; cdr3_nt: TGTGCGTCAGCGGGACTGTCAGAGACCCAGTACTTC; cdr3_aa: CASAGLSETQYF
d_call: TRBD2; cdr3_length: 15; j_call: TRBJ2-7; clone_size: -; v_call: TRBV10-3; cdr3_nt: TGTGCCATCAGCAGACTAGCGGGAGGGCCATACGAGCAGTACTTC; cdr3_aa: CAISRLAGGPYEQYF
d_call: -; cdr3_length: 15; j_call: TRBJ1-2; clone_size: -; v_call: TRBV4-1; cdr3_nt: TGCGCCAGCAGCCAAGGCGACGGAAAAGGGCCTGGCTACACCTTC; cdr3_aa: CASSQGDGKGPGYTF
d_call: -; cdr3_length: 16; j_call: TRBJ1-4; clone_size: -; v_call: TRBV18; cdr3_nt: TGTGCCAGCTCACCACCGGGACTCCAGGGTAATGAAAAACTGTTTTTT; cdr3_aa: CASSPPGLQGNEKLFF
d_call: TRBD1; cdr3_length: 14; j_call: TRBJ1-5; clone_size: many; v_call: TRBV15; cdr3_nt: TGTGCCACCAGCTCAACAGGGGGCAACCAGCCCCAGCATTTT; cdr3_aa: CATSSTGGNQPQHF
d_call: -; cdr3_length: 12; j_call: TRBJ2-1; clone_size: many; v_call: TRBV30; cdr3_nt: TGTGCCTGGAGTTCCAGAGTCTATGAGCAGTTCTTC; cdr3_aa: CAWSSRVYEQFF
d_call: TRBD1; cdr3_length: 14; j_call: TRBJ2-7; clone_size: few; v_call: TRBV27; cdr3_nt: TGTGCCAGCAGCCCGAGCCGGGACAGATACGAGCAGTACTTC; cdr3_aa: CASSPSRDRYEQYF
d_call: TRBD1; cdr3_length: 17; j_call: TRBJ2-3; clone_size: -; v_call: TRBV18; cdr3_nt: TGTGCCAGCTCACCGGTGGGAACAGGGGCTAGCACAGATACGCAGTATTTT; cdr3_aa: CASSPVGTGASTDTQYF
d_call: TRBD2; cdr3_length: 14; j_call: TRBJ2-7; clone_size: many; v_call: TRBV20-1; cdr3_nt: TGCAGTGCTTATAAGATAGCGGGCACGGGCGAGCAGTACTTC; cdr3_aa: CSAYKIAGTGEQYF
d_call: -; cdr3_length: 14; j_call: TRBJ2-7; clone_size: few; v_call: TRBV7-9; cdr3_nt: TGTGCCAGCAGCTTAGTCGACAATACCTACGAGCAGTACTTC; cdr3_aa: CASSLVDNTYEQYF
d_call: -; cdr3_length: 13; j_call: TRBJ2-1; clone_size: few; v_call: TRBV28; cdr3_nt: TGTGCCACCTCGAAACAGGGAGTCAATGAGCAGTTCTTC; cdr3_aa: CATSKQGVNEQFF
d_call: -; cdr3_length: 11; j_call: TRBJ1-1; clone_size: many; v_call: TRBV20-1; cdr3_nt: TGCAGTGCTAGGGGGGACACTGAAGCTTTCTTT; cdr3_aa: CSARGDTEAFF
d_call: -; cdr3_length: 15; j_call: TRBJ2-1; clone_size: few; v_call: TRBV19; cdr3_nt: TGTGCCAGTACCCCGGGCTCAACAGGCTACAATGAGCAGTTCTTC; cdr3_aa: CASTPGSTGYNEQFF
d_call: TRBD1; cdr3_length: 14; j_call: TRBJ1-2; clone_size: few; v_call: TRBV10-3; cdr3_nt: TGTGCCATCAGTGAGTCCGCAGGGGGAAATGGCTACACCTTC; cdr3_aa: CAISESAGGNGYTF
d_call: -; cdr3_length: 16; j_call: TRBJ2-2; clone_size: -; v_call: TRBV20-1; cdr3_nt: TGCAGTGCTAGAGGTGGGGGAAAACCCTACGAGGGGGAGCTGTTTTTT; cdr3_aa: CSARGGGKPYEGELFF
d_call: -; cdr3_length: 16; j_call: TRBJ2-1; clone_size: -; v_call: TRBV12-3/TRBV12-4; cdr3_nt: TGTGCCAGCAGTTCCTACAGGGGGGGCCCCTACAATGAGCAGTTCTTC; cdr3_aa: CASSSYRGGPYNEQFF
d_call: TRBD2; cdr3_length: 16; j_call: TRBJ2-7; clone_size: few; v_call: TRBV18; cdr3_nt: TGTGCCAGCTCTCGACTACTAGCGGGAGGGCCAGGCGAGCAGTACTTC; cdr3_aa: CASSRLLAGGPGEQYF
d_call: -; cdr3_length: 13; j_call: TRBJ2-6; clone_size: -; v_call: TRBV12-3/TRBV12-4; cdr3_nt: TGTACCAGCAGTTTTTTGGGGTCCAACGTCCTGACTTTC; cdr3_aa: CTSSFLGSNVLTF
d_call: -; cdr3_length: 15; j_call: TRBJ2-1; clone_size: -; v_call: TRBV9; cdr3_nt: TGTGCCAGCAGTCCCGATTTAGATCGAACGAATGAGCAGTTCTTC; cdr3_aa: CASSPDLDRTNEQFF
d_call: TRBD2; cdr3_length: 17; j_call: TRBJ2-1; clone_size: few; v_call: TRBV9; cdr3_nt: TGTGCCAGCAGCGTAGGCCCTAGCGGGAGCCCCTACAATGAGCAGTTCTTC; cdr3_aa: CASSVGPSGSPYNEQFF
d_call: -; cdr3_length: 15; j_call: TRBJ2-6; clone_size: many; v_call: TRBV6-1; cdr3_nt: TGTGCCAGCATACCTGCCCCGGCCGCGGCCAACGTCCTGACTTTC; cdr3_aa: CASIPAPAAANVLTF
d_call: -; cdr3_length: 14; j_call: TRBJ2-7; clone_size: -; v_call: TRBV5-8; cdr3_nt: TGTGCCAGCAGCTTAGGTGCAGATACCTACGAGCAGTACTTC; cdr3_aa: CASSLGADTYEQYF
d_call: TRBD1; cdr3_length: 16; j_call: TRBJ1-1; clone_size: many; v_call: TRBV6-5; cdr3_nt: TGTGCCAGCAGTTACGGGGACAGGGGGCCGAACACTGAAGCTTTCTTT; cdr3_aa: CASSYGDRGPNTEAFF
d_call: TRBD2; cdr3_length: 14; j_call: TRBJ2-5; clone_size: -; v_call: TRBV12-3/TRBV12-4; cdr3_nt: TGTGCCAGCAGTAAAGAAAGCGGGAGTATGGCCCAGTACTTC; cdr3_aa: CASSKESGSMAQYF
d_call: TRBD1; cdr3_length: 17; j_call: TRBJ1-1; clone_size: few; v_call: TRBV6-9; cdr3_nt: TGTGCCAGCAGTTACTCTTGGACAGGGCCCATGAACACTGAAGCTTTCTTT; cdr3_aa: CASSYSWTGPMNTEAFF
d_call: -; cdr3_length: 16; j_call: TRBJ2-4; clone_size: many; v_call: TRBV7-2; cdr3_nt: TGTGCCAGCAGCCCTCCCATGGGGGGAGGTAAAAACATTCAGTACTTC; cdr3_aa: CASSPPMGGGKNIQYF
d_call: TRBD1; cdr3_length: 14; j_call: TRBJ1-1; clone_size: many; v_call: TRBV7-9; cdr3_nt: TGTGCCAGCAGCTTCGGGACAGCGGACACTGAAGCTTTCTTT; cdr3_aa: CASSFGTADTEAFF
d_call: TRBD2; cdr3_length: 18; j_call: TRBJ2-1; clone_size: -; v_call: TRBV27; cdr3_nt: TGTGCCAGCAGTTTCTTACGGGGACTAGCGGACCTGTACAATGAGCAGTTCTTC; cdr3_aa: CASSFLRGLADLYNEQFF
d_call: TRBD1; cdr3_length: 16; j_call: TRBJ2-7; clone_size: -; v_call: TRBV4-1; cdr3_nt: TGCGCCAGCAGCCAAGCCGCGGCAGGGACAGCCTACGAGCAGTACTTC; cdr3_aa: CASSQAAAGTAYEQYF
d_call: -; cdr3_length: 14; j_call: TRBJ1-1; clone_size: many; v_call: TRBV6-2/TRBV6-3; cdr3_nt: TGTGCCAGCAGCTACGCCGGGGGCTCTGCTGAAGCTTTCTTT; cdr3_aa: CASSYAGGSAEAFF
d_call: TRBD2; cdr3_length: 16; j_call: TRBJ2-5; clone_size: few; v_call: TRBV6-2/TRBV6-3; cdr3_nt: TGTGCCAGCAGTATACTAGCGGGAGAGATCGGAGAGACCCAGTACTTC; cdr3_aa: CASSILAGEIGETQYF
d_call: TRBD2; cdr3_length: 14; j_call: TRBJ2-4; clone_size: many; v_call: TRBV12-3/TRBV12-4; cdr3_nt: TGTGCCACCTTAGCGGGAGGGGCTGGAAACATTCAGTACTTC; cdr3_aa: CATLAGGAGNIQYF